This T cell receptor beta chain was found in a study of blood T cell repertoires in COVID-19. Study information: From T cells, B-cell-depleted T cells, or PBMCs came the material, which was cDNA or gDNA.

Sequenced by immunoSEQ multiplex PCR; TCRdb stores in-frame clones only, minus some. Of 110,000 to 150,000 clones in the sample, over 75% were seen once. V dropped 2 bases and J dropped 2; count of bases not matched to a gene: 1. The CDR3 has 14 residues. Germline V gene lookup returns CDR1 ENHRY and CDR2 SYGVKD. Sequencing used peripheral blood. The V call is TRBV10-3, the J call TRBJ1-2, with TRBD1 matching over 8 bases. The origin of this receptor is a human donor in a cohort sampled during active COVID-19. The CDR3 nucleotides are TGTGCCATCAGTGAGCAGGGGGCGAACTATGGCTACACCTTC. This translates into CAISEQGANYGYTF.